One T cell receptor beta chain is described in this entry. These data are taken from a study of blood T cell repertoires in COVID-19. Study details: Sample material is recorded as cDNA or gDNA derived from T cells, B-cell-depleted T cells, or PBMCs.

Germline CDR1 reads SGHTA; CDR2 reads FQGNSA. The CDR3 has 12 amino acids. The ends were cut back, 5 bases at V and 2 bases at J, with 7 bases in the middle. Under the authors' procedure: Scientists estimated how many nucleated cells there were by amplifying reference gene primers. This table comes from immunoSEQ multiplex PCR, and its TCRdb copy is limited to in-frame clones, with some not included. The DNA gave D and trimming, while V, J and clone size come from that table. The repertoire has more than 65,000 clones, over 60% of them found once; the top ten carry 20%. This chain uses TRBV7-2 with TRBJ2-7, with a weak D call TRBD2 (6 bases). The receptor was isolated from a woman older than 75 with active or convalescent COVID-19. What was sequenced was peripheral blood. CDR3 nucleotides: TGTGCCAGCAGCGGAGGGACCTACGAGCAGTACTTC. Translating gives CASSGGTYEQYF.